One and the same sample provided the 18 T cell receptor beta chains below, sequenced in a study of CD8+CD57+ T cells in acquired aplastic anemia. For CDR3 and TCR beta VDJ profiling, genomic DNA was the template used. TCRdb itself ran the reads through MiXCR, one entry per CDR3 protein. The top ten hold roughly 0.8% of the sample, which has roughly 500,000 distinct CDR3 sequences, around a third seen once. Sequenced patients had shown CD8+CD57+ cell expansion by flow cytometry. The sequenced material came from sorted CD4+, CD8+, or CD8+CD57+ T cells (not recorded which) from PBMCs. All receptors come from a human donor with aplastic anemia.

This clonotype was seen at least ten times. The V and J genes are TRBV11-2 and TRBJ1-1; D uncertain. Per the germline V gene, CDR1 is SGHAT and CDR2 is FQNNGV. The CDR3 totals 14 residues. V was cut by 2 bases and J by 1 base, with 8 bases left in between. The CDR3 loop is CASSLYPGNTEAFF. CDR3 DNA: TGTGCCAGCAGCTTATACCCAGGGAACACTGAAGCTTTCTTT.

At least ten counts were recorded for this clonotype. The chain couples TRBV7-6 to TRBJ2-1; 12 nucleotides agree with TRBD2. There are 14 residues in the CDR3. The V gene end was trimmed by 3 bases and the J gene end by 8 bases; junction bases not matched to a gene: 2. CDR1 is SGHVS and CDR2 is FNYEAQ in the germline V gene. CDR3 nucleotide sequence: TGTGCCAGCAGCTTGTGGACTAGCGGGGATGAGCAGTTCTTC. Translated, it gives CASSLWTSGDEQFF.

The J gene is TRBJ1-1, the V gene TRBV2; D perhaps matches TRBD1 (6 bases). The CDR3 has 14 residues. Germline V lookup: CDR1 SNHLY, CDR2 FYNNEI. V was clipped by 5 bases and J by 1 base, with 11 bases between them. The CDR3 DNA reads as TGTGCCAGCAGTCCGGGACACTGGAACACTGAAGCTTTCTTT. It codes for CASSPGHWNTEAFF.

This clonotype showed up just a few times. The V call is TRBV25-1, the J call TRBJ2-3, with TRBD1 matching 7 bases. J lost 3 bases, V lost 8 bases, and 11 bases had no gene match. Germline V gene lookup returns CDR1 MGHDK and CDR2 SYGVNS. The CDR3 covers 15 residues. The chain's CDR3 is CASGRAGGLTDTQYF. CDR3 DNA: TGTGCCAGCGGAAGAGCAGGGGGTTTGACAGATACGCAGTATTTT.

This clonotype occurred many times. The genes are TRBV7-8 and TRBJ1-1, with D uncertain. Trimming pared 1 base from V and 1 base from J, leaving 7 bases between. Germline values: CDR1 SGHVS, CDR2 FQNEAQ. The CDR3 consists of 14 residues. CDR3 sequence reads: CASSLESANTEAFF. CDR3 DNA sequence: TGTGCCAGCAGCTTAGAGTCAGCGAACACTGAAGCTTTCTTT.

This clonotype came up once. CDR3 in amino acids: CASSPGTGTGQRTDTQYF. The CDR3 nucleotides read TGTGCCAGCAGCCCGGGGACCGGGACAGGCCAGCGCACAGATACGCAGTATTTT. This chain uses TRBV4-2 with TRBJ2-3, with 8 bases identical to TRBD1. Germline-derived CDR1 and CDR2 are LGHNA and YNFKEQ. V was clipped by 4 bases and J by 1 base; unmatched bases: 13. There are 18 residues in the CDR3.

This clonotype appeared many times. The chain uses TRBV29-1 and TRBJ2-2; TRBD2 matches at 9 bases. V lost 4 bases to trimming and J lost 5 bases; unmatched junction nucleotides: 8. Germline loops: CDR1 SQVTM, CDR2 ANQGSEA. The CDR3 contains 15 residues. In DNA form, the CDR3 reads TGCAGCGTTGGAGGCGGGAGGGCCGAGACCGGGGAGCTGTTTTTT. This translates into CSVGGGRAETGELFF.

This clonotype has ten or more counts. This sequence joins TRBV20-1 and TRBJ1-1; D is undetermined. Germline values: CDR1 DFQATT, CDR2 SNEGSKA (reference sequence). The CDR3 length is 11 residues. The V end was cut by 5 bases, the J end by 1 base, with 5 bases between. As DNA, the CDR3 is TGCAGTGCTTGGGGGAACACTGAAGCTTTCTTT. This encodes CSAWGNTEAFF.

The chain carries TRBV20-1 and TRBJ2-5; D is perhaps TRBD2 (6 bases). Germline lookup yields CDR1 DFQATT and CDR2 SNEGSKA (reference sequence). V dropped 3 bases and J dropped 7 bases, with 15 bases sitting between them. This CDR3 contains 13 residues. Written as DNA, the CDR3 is TGCAGTGCTAGGGCGGGGTTCGGAGGGACCCAGTACTTC. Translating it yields CSARAGFGGTQYF.

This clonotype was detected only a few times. CDR3 in DNA: TGTGCCAGCAGCCCTGCGGGAGGCCAGTGGGACAGGGTTGGTCAGCCCCAGCATTTT. It yields the protein CASSPAGGQWDRVGQPQHF. This chain joins TRBV2 and TRBJ1-5; TRBD1 agrees at 9 bases. J gave up 6 bases and V 6 bases, and 21 bases lay outside the gene matches. Germline values: CDR1 SNHLY, CDR2 FYNNEI. The CDR3 consists of 19 residues.

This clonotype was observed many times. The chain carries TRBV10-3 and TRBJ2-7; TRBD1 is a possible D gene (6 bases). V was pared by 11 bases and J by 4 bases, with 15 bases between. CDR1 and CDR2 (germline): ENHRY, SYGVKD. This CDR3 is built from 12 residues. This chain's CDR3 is CASADSAYEQYF. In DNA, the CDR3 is TGTGCCTCCGCGGACAGCGCATACGAGCAGTACTTC.

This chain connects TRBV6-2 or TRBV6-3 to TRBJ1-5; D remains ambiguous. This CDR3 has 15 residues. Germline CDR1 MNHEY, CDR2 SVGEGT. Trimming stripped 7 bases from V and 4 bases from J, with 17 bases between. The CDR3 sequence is CASTDGSPANQPQHF. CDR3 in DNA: TGTGCCAGCACCGACGGCTCCCCGGCAAATCAGCCCCAGCATTTT.

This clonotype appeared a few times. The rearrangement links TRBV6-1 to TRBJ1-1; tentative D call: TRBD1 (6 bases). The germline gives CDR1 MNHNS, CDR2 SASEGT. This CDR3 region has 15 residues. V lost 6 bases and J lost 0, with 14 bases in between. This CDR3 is CASRGGGHLNTEAFF. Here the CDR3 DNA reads TGTGCCAGCAGGGGGGGCGGACACTTGAACACTGAAGCTTTCTTT.

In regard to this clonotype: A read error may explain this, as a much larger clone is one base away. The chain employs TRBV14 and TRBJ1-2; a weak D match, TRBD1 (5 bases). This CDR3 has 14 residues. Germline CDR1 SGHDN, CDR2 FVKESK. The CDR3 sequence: CANSRRDGYYGYTF. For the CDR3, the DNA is TGTGCCAACAGCCGGCGGGACGGATATTATGGCTACACCTTC.

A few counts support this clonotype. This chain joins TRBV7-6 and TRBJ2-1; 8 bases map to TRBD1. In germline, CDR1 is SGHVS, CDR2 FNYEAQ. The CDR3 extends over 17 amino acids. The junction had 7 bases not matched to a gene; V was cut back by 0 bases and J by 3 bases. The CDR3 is CASSLAWRQGNYNEQFF. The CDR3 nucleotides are TGTGCCAGCAGCTTAGCGTGGAGACAGGGGAACTACAATGAGCAGTTCTTC.

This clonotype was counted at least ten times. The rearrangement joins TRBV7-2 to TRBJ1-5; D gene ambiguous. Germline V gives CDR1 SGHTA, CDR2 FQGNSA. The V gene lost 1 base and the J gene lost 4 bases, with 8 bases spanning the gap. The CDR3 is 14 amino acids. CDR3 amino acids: CASSLGSRNQPQHF. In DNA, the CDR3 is TGTGCCAGCAGCTTAGGATCAAGGAATCAGCCCCAGCATTTT.

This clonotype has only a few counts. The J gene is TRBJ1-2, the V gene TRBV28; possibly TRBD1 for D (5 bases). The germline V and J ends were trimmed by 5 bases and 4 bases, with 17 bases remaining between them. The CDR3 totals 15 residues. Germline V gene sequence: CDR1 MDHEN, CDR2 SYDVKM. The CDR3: CASSRAGTLVYGYTF. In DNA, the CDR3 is TGTGCCAGCAGTAGAGCAGGGACGCTTGTCTATGGCTACACCTTC.

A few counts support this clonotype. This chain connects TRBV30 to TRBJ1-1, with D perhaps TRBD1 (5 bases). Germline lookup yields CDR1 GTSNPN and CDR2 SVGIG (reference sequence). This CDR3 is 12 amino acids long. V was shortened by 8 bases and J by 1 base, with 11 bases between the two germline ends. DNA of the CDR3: TGTGCCGGAATACAGGCGAACACTGAAGCTTTCTTT. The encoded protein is CAGIQANTEAFF.